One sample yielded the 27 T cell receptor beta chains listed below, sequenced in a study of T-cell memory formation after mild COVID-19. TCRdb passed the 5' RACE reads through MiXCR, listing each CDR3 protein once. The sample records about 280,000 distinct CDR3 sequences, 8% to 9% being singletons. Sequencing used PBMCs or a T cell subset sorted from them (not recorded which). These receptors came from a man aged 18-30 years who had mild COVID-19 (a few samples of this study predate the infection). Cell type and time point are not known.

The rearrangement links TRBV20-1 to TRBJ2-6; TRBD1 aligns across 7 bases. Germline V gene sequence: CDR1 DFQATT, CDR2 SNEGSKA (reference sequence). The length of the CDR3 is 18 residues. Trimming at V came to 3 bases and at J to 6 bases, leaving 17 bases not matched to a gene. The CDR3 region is CSASPSPGQFNVANVLTF. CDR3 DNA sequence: TGCAGTGCTAGCCCGAGCCCGGGACAGTTTAATGTGGCCAACGTCCTGACTTTC.

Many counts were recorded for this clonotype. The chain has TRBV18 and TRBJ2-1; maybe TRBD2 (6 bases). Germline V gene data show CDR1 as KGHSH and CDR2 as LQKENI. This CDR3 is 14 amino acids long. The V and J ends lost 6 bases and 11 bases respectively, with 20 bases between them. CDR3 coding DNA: TGTGCCAGCTCTCGGGGGTCGGTCATGTGGAAGCAGTTCTTC. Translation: CASSRGSVMWKQFF.

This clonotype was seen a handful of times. CDR3 region: CATQTGSGYGYTF. In nucleotides, the CDR3 is TGTGCCACCCAGACCGGGTCAGGCTATGGCTACACCTTC. The chain carries TRBV2 and TRBJ1-2; D gene unclear. Germline-derived CDR1 and CDR2 are SNHLY and FYNNEI. V lost 10 bases to trimming and J lost 4 bases, with 16 bases between them. This CDR3 is built from 13 residues. Based on the CDR3 plus reference TRBV2 and TRBJ1-2, the full variable domain is EPEVTQTPSHQVTQMGQEVILRCVPISNHLYFYWYRQILGQKVEFLVSFYNNEISEKSEIFDDQFSVERPDGSNFTLKIRSTKLEDSAMYFCATQTGSGYGYTFGSGTRLTVV.

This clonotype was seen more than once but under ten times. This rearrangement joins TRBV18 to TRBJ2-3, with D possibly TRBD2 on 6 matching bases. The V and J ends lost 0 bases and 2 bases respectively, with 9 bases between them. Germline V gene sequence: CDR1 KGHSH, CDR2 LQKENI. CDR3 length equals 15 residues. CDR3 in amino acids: CASSPPTGLTDTQYF. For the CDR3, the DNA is TGTGCCAGCTCACCACCGACGGGACTCACAGATACGCAGTATTTT.

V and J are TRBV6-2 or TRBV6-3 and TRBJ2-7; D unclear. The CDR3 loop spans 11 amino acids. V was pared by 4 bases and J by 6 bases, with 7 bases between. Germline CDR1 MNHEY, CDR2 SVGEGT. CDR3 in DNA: TGTGCCAGCAGTTTCGGGCCCGAGCAGTACGTC. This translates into CASSFGPEQYV.

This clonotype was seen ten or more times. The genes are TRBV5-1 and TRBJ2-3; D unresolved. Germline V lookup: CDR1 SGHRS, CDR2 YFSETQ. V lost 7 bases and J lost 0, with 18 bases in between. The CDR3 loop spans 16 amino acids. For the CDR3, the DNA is TGCGCCAGCTCTCCGGGTGAGGCAACTAGCACAGATACGCAGTATTTT. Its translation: CASSPGEATSTDTQYF.

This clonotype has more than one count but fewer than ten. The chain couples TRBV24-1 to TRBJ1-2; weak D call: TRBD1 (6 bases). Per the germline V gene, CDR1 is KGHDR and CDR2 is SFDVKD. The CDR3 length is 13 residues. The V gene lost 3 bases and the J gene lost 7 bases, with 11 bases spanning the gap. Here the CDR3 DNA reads TGTGCCACCAGTGATAGGGGACACCTTGGCTACACCTTC. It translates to CATSDRGHLGYTF.

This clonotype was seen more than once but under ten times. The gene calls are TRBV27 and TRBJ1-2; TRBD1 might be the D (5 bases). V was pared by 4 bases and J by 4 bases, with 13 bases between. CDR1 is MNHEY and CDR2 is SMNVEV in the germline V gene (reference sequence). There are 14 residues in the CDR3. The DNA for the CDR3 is TGTGCCAGCAGTTCCGGGGCGGGACCCTATGGCTACACCTTC. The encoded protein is CASSSGAGPYGYTF.

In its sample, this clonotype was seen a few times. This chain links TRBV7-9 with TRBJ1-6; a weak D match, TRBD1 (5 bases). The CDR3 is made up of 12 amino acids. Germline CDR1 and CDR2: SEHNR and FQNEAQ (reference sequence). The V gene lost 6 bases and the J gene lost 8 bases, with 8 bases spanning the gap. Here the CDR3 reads CASRQQDSPLHF. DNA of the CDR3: TGTGCCAGCAGACAACAGGATTCACCCCTCCACTTT.

The CDR3 region is CASSLRGVSNQPQHF. CDR3 sequence (DNA): TGCGCCAGCAGCCTTAGAGGGGTTAGCAATCAGCCCCAGCATTTT. This chain connects TRBV4-1 to TRBJ1-5; D perhaps matches TRBD1 (5 bases). The germline V gene has CDR1 MGHRA and CDR2 YSYEKL. V lost 4 bases and J lost 0, with 10 bases in between. This CDR3 is 15 amino acids long.

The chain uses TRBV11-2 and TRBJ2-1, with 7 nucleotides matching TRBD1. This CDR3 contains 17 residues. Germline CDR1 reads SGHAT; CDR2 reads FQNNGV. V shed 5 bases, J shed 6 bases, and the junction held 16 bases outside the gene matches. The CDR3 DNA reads TGTGCCAGCAGCCCCAGACTCCTCAGGGGGAAGTCCAATGAGCAGTTCTTC. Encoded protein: CASSPRLLRGKSNEQFF.

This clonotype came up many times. The CDR3 coding sequence is TGTGCCAGCAGTTTGAACGGGGCTAGGATTGAGCAGTTCTTC. Its translation: CASSLNGARIEQFF. The V call is TRBV12-3 or TRBV12-4, the J call TRBJ2-1; D tentatively reads TRBD1 or TRBD2 (5 bases each). The CDR3 extends over 14 amino acids. Trimming shortened V by 3 bases and J by 9 bases, and 15 bases separated the two germline ends.

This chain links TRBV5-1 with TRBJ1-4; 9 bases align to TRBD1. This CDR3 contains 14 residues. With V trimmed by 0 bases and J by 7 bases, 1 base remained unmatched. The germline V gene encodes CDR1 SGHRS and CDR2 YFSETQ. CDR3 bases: TGCGCCAGCAGCTTGGGGACAGGGGCTGAAAAACTGTTTTTT. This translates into CASSLGTGAEKLFF.

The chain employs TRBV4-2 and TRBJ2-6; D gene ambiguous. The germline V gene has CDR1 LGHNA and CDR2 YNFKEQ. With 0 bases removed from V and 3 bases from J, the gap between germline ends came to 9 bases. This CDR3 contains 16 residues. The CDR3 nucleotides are TGTGCCAGCAGCCAAGACCCCGACCGTGGGGCCAACGTCCTGACTTTC. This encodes CASSQDPDRGANVLTF.

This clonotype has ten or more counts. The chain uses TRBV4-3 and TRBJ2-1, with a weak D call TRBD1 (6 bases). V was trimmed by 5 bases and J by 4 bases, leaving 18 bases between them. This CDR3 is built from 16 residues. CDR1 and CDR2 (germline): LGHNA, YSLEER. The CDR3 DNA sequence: TGCGCCAGCAGCGTACAGGGTGGTGGGGGATACAATGAGCAGTTCTTC. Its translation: CASSVQGGGGYNEQFF.

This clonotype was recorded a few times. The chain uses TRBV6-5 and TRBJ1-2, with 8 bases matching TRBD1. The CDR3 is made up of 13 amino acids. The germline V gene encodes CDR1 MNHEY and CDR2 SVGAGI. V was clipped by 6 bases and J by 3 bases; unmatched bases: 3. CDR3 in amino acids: CASRVQGDYGYTF. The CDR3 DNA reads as TGTGCCAGCAGGGTACAGGGGGACTATGGCTACACCTTC.

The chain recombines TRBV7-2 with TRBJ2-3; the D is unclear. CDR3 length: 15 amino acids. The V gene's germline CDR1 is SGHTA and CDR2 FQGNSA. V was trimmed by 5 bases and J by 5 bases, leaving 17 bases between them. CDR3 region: CASSRYTGPGDTQYF. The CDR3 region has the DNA TGTGCCAGCAGCCGTTATACGGGTCCGGGAGATACGCAGTATTTT.

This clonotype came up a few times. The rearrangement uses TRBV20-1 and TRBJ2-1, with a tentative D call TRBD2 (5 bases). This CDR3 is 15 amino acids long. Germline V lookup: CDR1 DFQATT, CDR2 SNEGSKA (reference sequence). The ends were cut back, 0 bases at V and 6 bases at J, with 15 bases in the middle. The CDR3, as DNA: TGCAGTGCTAGAGATCGCGCTAGCTCTACCAATGAGCAGTTCTTC. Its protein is CSARDRASSTNEQFF.

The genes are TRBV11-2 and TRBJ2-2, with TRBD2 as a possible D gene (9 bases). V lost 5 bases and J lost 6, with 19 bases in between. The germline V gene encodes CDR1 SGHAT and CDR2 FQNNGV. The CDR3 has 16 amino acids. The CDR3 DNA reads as TGTGCCAGCAGCCGGACAGGGCGGGGGGGCGCCGGGGAGCTGTTTTTT. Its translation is CASSRTGRGGAGELFF.

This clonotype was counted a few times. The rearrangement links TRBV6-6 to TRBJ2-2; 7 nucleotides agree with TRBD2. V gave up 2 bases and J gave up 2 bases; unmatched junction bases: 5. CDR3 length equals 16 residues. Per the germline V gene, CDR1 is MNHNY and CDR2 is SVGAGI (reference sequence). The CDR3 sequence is CASSYEGLVNTGELFF. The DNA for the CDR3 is TGTGCCAGCAGTTACGAAGGACTAGTAAACACCGGGGAGCTGTTTTTT.

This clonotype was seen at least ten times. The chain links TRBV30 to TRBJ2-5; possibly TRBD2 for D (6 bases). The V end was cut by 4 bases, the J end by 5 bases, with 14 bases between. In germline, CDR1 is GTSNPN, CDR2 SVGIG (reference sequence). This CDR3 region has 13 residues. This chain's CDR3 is CAWTPFGRETQYF. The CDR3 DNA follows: TGTGCCTGGACCCCTTTTGGGAGGGAGACCCAGTACTTC.

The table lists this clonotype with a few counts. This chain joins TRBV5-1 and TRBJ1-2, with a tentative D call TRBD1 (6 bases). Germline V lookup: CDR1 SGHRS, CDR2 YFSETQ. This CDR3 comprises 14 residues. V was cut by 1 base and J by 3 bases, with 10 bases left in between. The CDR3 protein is CASSLKAGDYGYTF. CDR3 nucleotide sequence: TGCGCCAGCAGCTTGAAGGCAGGGGACTATGGCTACACCTTC.

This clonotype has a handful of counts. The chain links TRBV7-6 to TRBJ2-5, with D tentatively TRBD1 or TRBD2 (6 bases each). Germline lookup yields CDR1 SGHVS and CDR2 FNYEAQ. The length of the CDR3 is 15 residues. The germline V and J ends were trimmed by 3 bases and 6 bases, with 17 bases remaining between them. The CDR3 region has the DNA TGTGCCAGCAGCTTGAGTCCGGGGGCAGAAAAGACCCAGTACTTC. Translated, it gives CASSLSPGAEKTQYF.

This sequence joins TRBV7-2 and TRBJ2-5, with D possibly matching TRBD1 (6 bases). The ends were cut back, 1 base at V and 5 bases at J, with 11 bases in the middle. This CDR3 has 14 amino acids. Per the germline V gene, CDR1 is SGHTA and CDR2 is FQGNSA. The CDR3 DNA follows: TGTGCCAGCAGCTTAGGTACAGGGCAGGAGACCCAGTACTTC. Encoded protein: CASSLGTGQETQYF. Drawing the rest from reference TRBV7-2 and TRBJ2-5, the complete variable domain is GAGVSQSPSNKVTEKGKDVELRCDPISGHTALYWYRQSLGQGLEFLIYFQGNSAPDKSGLPSDRFSAERTGGSVSTLTIQRTQQEDSAVYLCASSLGTGQETQYFGPGTRLLVL.

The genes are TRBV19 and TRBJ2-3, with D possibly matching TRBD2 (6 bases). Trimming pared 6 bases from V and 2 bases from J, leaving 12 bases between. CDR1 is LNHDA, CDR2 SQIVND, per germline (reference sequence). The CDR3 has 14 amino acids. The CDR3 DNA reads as TGTGCCAGTAGCTTGGCGGGGATCACAGATACGCAGTATTTT. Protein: CASSLAGITDTQYF.

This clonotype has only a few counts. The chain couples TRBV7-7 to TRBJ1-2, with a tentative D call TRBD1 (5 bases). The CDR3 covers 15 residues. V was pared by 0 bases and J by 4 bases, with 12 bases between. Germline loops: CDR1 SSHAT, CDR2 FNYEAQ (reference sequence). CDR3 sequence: CASSLAGRGVYGYTF. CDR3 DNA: TGTGCCAGCAGCTTAGCGGGGCGGGGGGTCTATGGCTACACCTTC.

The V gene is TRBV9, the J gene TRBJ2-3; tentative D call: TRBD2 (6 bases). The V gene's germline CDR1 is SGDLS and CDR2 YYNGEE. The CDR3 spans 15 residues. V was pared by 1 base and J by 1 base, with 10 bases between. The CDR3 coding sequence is TGTGCCAGCAGCGTAACGGGGGTCGGCACAGATACGCAGTATTTT. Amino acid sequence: CASSVTGVGTDTQYF.